The 21 T cell receptor beta chains below all came from one sample that was sequenced in a study of spatial heterogeneity in lung cancer. Time point indicated: sample taken at primary tumor resection. Sequencing was performed on whole RNA extracted from tumor and nontumor lung tissue, or from frozen PBMC, and the material was left unsorted. TCRdb redid the calling of the 5' RACE reads with MiXCR, one entry per CDR3 protein. The sample lists about 40,000 distinct CDR3 sequences; around 5.2% were seen once. Sequencing was performed on PBMCs, taken at surgery. Source of these receptors: a female donor with early-stage non-small cell lung cancer.

At least ten counts were recorded for this clonotype. The rearrangement links TRBV27 to TRBJ1-2, with TRBD1 identical over 7 bases. The germline gives CDR1 MNHEY, CDR2 SMNVEV (reference sequence). The CDR3 is made up of 14 amino acids. The V segment lost 6 bases and the J segment 2 bases; nucleotides outside the gene matches: 6. The CDR3 DNA is TGTGCCAGCAGGCGCCGGGACAGAAACTATGGCTACACCTTC. It yields the protein CASRRRDRNYGYTF.

This clonotype was recorded at least ten times. V and J are TRBV4-1 and TRBJ1-2, with a possible D match to TRBD1 (5 bases). Trimming shortened V by 1 base and J by 3 bases, and 12 bases separated the two germline ends. The CDR3 runs to 15 residues. CDR1 is MGHRA and CDR2 is YSYEKL in the germline V gene. The CDR3 region has the DNA TGCGCCAGCAGCCAAGCCGCGGGACGGGACTATGGCTACACCTTC. Amino acid sequence: CASSQAAGRDYGYTF.

This clonotype occurred many times. The V call is TRBV20-1, the J call TRBJ2-7, with 7 positions matching TRBD2. Germline V gives CDR1 DFQATT, CDR2 SNEGSKA (reference sequence). The CDR3 is 15 amino acids. V shed 0 bases and J 4 bases; nucleotides not matched to a gene: 9. CDR3 amino acids: CSARELAGVPYEQYF. The CDR3 DNA is TGCAGTGCTAGAGAGTTGGCGGGGGTTCCTTACGAGCAGTACTTC.

J is TRBJ2-7 and V is TRBV7-9; 10 positions agree with TRBD1. The germline V gene has CDR1 SEHNR and CDR2 FQNEAQ (reference sequence). CDR3 size: 15 residues. V dropped 2 bases and J dropped 2; count of bases not matched to a gene: 3. The CDR3 reads CASSLPGQGTYEQYF. The CDR3 coding sequence is TGTGCCAGCAGCTTACCGGGACAGGGGACCTACGAGCAGTACTTC.

This clonotype was seen ten or more times. The chain uses TRBV7-8 and TRBJ2-3; 12 bases line up with TRBD2. The CDR3 has 18 residues. V was pared by 0 bases and J by 0 bases, with 4 bases of the junction left unmatched. Germline CDR1 is SGHVS and CDR2 is FQNEAQ. The CDR3 sequence: CASSLARLAGGSTDTQYF. CDR3 in DNA: TGTGCCAGCAGCTTAGCGAGGCTAGCGGGGGGGAGCACAGATACGCAGTATTTT.

This rearrangement joins TRBV12-3 or TRBV12-4 to TRBJ1-2, with D possibly TRBD1 on 6 matching bases. The CDR3 has 15 amino acids. V was shortened by 3 bases and J by 3 bases, with 14 bases between the two germline ends. CDR3 nucleotide sequence: TGTGCCAGCAGTTTCGCTAGGGGGATCTACTATGGCTACACCTTC. It encodes CASSFARGIYYGYTF.

The chain uses TRBV7-9 and TRBJ2-2; TRBD2 is a possible D gene (5 bases). The CDR3 runs 17 residues. V lost 5 bases and J 5 bases, leaving 21 bases between the germline ends. Germline V gene sequence: CDR1 SEHNR, CDR2 FQNEAQ (reference sequence). CDR3 in DNA: TGTGCCAGCAGCGAAAGTTCTCCGGGATTCGGGACCGGGGAGCTGTTTTTT. The encoded protein is CASSESSPGFGTGELFF.

This clonotype was seen many times. This sequence joins TRBV28 and TRBJ2-7; perhaps TRBD2 as D (6 bases). The CDR3 contains 16 residues. Germline lookup yields CDR1 MDHEN and CDR2 SYDVKM. Trimming took 5 bases from V and 0 from J, leaving 17 bases between them. CDR3 residues: CASSPRGGVPSYEQYF. CDR3 bases: TGTGCCAGCAGTCCCCGCGGAGGGGTACCCTCCTACGAGCAGTACTTC.

The genes are TRBV19 and TRBJ1-2; unclear D gene. The ends were cut back, 1 base at V and 4 bases at J, with 10 bases in the middle. CDR1 and CDR2 from the germline V gene are LNHDA and SQIVND (reference sequence). CDR3 length equals 14 residues. The CDR3 here is CASSIAGPGYGYTF. CDR3 DNA sequence: TGTGCCAGTAGTATAGCTGGACCTGGCTATGGCTACACCTTC. The variable domain in full, completed from reference TRBV19 and TRBJ1-2, reads DGGITQSPKYLFRKEGQNVTLSCEQNLNHDAMYWYRQDPGQGLRLIYYSQIVNDFQKGDIAEGYSVSREKKESFPLTVTSAQKNPTAFYLCASSIAGPGYGYTFGSGTRLTVV.

This clonotype was observed many times. This chain links TRBV4-1 with TRBJ1-2; D unresolved. The CDR3 totals 17 residues. Germline assignment: CDR1 MGHRA and CDR2 YSYEKL. V lost 1 base, J lost 5 bases, and 20 bases lay in between. CDR3 coding DNA: TGCGCCAGCAGCCAAGGGCCGGTCGGAGGGTCTCCGTATGGCTACACCTTC. This sequence encodes CASSQGPVGGSPYGYTF.

This clonotype was seen more than once but under ten times. The chain combines TRBV11-2 with TRBJ2-7; tentative D call: TRBD1 (6 bases). The CDR3 is 15 residues long. Germline V gene sequence: CDR1 SGHAT, CDR2 FQNNGV. Trimming stripped 1 base from V and 2 bases from J, with 12 bases between. DNA of the CDR3: TGTGCCAGCAGCTTAGGCCTGACAGGAGCCTACGAGCAGTACTTC. It encodes CASSLGLTGAYEQYF. The whole variable domain, remainder taken from reference TRBV11-2 and TRBJ2-7, is EAGVAQSPRYKIIEKRQSVAFWCNPISGHATLYWYQQILGQGPKLLIQFQNNGVVDDSQLPKDRFSAERLKGVDSTLKIQPAKLEDSAVYLCASSLGLTGAYEQYFGPGTRLTVT.

This clonotype showed up many times. CDR3 in DNA: TGTGCCAGCAGTTTAGCCTATGGCTACACCTTC. Its protein is CASSLAYGYTF. The chain links TRBV12-3 or TRBV12-4 to TRBJ1-2; no definite D call. This CDR3 is 11 amino acids long. Trimming took off 0 bases at V and 4 bases at J, with 0 bases between the two ends.

In this sample, this clonotype turned up many times. This sequence joins TRBV30 and TRBJ2-7; D not resolved. The germline gives CDR1 GTSNPN, CDR2 SVGIG (reference sequence). The CDR3 totals 11 residues. V lost 7 bases, J lost 6 bases, and 13 bases lay in between. The CDR3 protein is CASSLSSEQYF. The CDR3 DNA is TGTGCCTCCTCCCTATCTAGCGAGCAGTACTTC.

This clonotype was counted many times. The gene calls are TRBV5-6 and TRBJ2-3, with 9 bases matching TRBD2. The germline CDR1 and CDR2 sequences are SGHDT and YYEEEE. This CDR3 has 15 residues. J was trimmed by 3 bases and V by 4 bases; bases with no gene match: 6. The CDR3 DNA sequence: TGTGCCAGCAGCCGTAGCGGGGGCCCAACAGATACGCAGTATTTT. Translation: CASSRSGGPTDTQYF.

This clonotype was seen many times. CDR3 sequence: CASSPEGDKNIQYF. The CDR3 DNA follows: TGTGCCAGCAGTCCCGAAGGGGATAAAAACATTCAGTACTTC. The genes are TRBV12-3 or TRBV12-4 and TRBJ2-4, with D perhaps TRBD1 (5 bases). CDR3 length: 14 residues. The V end was cut by 5 bases, the J end by 4 bases, with 12 bases between.

This clonotype was detected ten times or more. This chain connects TRBV2 to TRBJ2-5, with D possibly matching TRBD1 (5 bases). The germline CDR1 and CDR2 sequences are SNHLY and FYNNEI. CDR3 length equals 14 residues. V was shortened by 4 bases and J by 5 bases, with 14 bases between the two germline ends. CDR3 protein: CASSARTPYETQYF. Here the CDR3 DNA reads TGTGCCAGCAGTGCACGGACACCGTACGAGACCCAGTACTTC.

This clonotype has at least ten counts. The CDR3 bases are TGTGCCAGCAGCCCGGGCAGGGCCAACTCACCCCTCCACTTT. As protein: CASSPGRANSPLHF. The chain combines TRBV27 with TRBJ1-6; D possibly corresponds to TRBD1 (5 bases). Trimming removed 6 bases from V and 10 bases from J, with 16 bases in between. The CDR3 totals 14 residues. Germline V gene sequence: CDR1 MNHEY, CDR2 SMNVEV (reference sequence).

The chain is built from TRBV28 and TRBJ1-2; no firm D call. The CDR3 length is 12 residues. Trimming removed 2 bases from V and 5 bases from J, with 6 bases in between. CDR1 and CDR2 (germline): MDHEN, SYDVKM. CDR3 coding DNA: TGTGCCAGCAGTTTAACACTGTATGGCTACACCTTC. Protein product: CASSLTLYGYTF.

The table lists this clonotype with a few counts. The chain joins TRBV7-2 to TRBJ1-2; D uncertain. Looked up from germline, CDR1 is SGHTA and CDR2 is FQGNSA. The CDR3 has 15 residues. Trimming removed 1 base at V and 3 bases at J, with 12 bases between. In DNA form, the CDR3 reads TGTGCCAGCAGCTTAGACGGCAGGCCTTACTATGGCTACACCTTC. Translation gives CASSLDGRPYYGYTF.

The chain recombines TRBV2 with TRBJ1-1, with D maybe TRBD1 (5 bases). The V and J ends lost 7 bases and 1 base respectively, with 10 bases between them. CDR1 and CDR2 (germline): SNHLY, FYNNEI. CDR3 size: 13 residues. Here the CDR3 DNA reads TGTGCCAGCATGGGTCAGGGGAACACTGAAGCTTTCTTT. Its protein is CASMGQGNTEAFF.

This clonotype was seen ten or more times. This chain joins TRBV10-3 and TRBJ1-5; no clear D gene. The V gene's germline CDR1 is ENHRY and CDR2 SYGVKD. CDR3 size: 15 residues. Trimming took off 1 base at V and 2 bases at J, with 9 bases between the two ends. The CDR3 DNA is TGTGCCATCAGTGAGTTCGGGAGGGGCAATCAGCCCCAGCATTTT. Residues: CAISEFGRGNQPQHF.